Listed below are T cell receptor beta chains from one sample, sequenced in a study of Ad26.COV2.S vaccination and SARS-CoV-2 variants. The protocol was immunoSEQ multiplex PCR, while the TCRdb copy is restricted to in-frame clones and leaves out a portion. The sample lists some 460,000 clones, roughly 87% occurring once. The material was peripheral blood, obtained in a trial of Ad26.COV2.S vaccine versus placebo. These TCRs come from a person aged 18-65 years who received the Ad26.COV2.S COVID-19 vaccine or a placebo. Both conserved end residues are part of each CDR3. A D gene is named only where the DNA matches it firmly. For some rows the clone size is stated as once, few or many, or as a class when expanded; others skip it.

-,TRBV28,-,TRBJ1-1,CASSFPARGTEAFF,TGTGCCAGCAGTTTTCCCGCCAGGGGCACTGAAGCTTTCTTT
TRBD2,TRBV7-9,few,TRBJ2-7,CASSLWSGASSYEQYF,TGTGCCAGCAGCCTTTGGAGCGGGGCTAGCTCCTACGAGCAGTACTTC
TRBD2,TRBV15,-,TRBJ2-7,CATSSQIGLAGVPSYEQYF,TGTGCCACCAGCAGCCAGATCGGACTAGCGGGAGTTCCCTCCTACGAGCAGTACTTC
TRBD1,TRBV2,-,TRBJ1-3,CASISGTGGNTIYF,TGTGCCAGCATCAGCGGGACAGGGGGAAACACCATATATTTT
-,TRBV4-1,-,TRBJ2-1,CASSQDGRGQAYNEQFF,TGCGCCAGCAGCCAAGATGGGCGGGGGCAAGCCTACAATGAGCAGTTCTTC
TRBD1,TRBV12-3/TRBV12-4,-,TRBJ1-2,CASSFQGDYGYTF,TGTGCCAGCAGTTTCCAGGGGGACTATGGCTACACCTTC
-,TRBV19,-,TRBJ1-2,CASSMRTVDPNYGYTF,TGTGCCAGTAGTATGAGGACGGTAGATCCGAACTATGGCTACACCTTC
-,TRBV6-5,-,TRBJ2-7,CASSYSWQGHEQYF,TGTGCCAGCAGTTACTCGTGGCAGGGCCACGAGCAGTACTTC
-,TRBV3-1/TRBV3-2,-,TRBJ1-1,CASSQGEKVEAFF,TGTGCCAGCAGCCAAGGAGAAAAGGTTGAAGCTTTCTTT
TRBD1,TRBV5-5,-,TRBJ1-4,CASSPDRGATNEKLFF,TGTGCCAGCAGCCCTGACAGGGGTGCAACTAATGAAAAACTGTTTTTT
-,TRBV5-5,-,TRBJ1-6,CASSDAGYQASPLHF,TGTGCCAGCAGCGATGCAGGGTATCAGGCTTCACCCCTCCACTTT
-,TRBV2,-,TRBJ1-5,CASSGTGGGSMQPQHF,TGTGCCAGCAGTGGGACCGGTGGAGGCAGTATGCAGCCCCAGCATTTT
-,TRBV6-5,-,TRBJ1-6,CASRQDSYNSPLHF,TGTGCCAGCAGGCAAGACAGTTATAATTCACCCCTCCACTTT
-,TRBV13,-,TRBJ1-5,CAILLQTGSGPQHF,TGTGCCATTCTATTGCAAACCGGCAGCGGGCCCCAGCATTTT
-,TRBV10-3,-,TRBJ1-1,CAISGQGEAFF,TGTGCCATCAGCGGGCAGGGTGAAGCTTTCTTT
-,TRBV12-3/TRBV12-4,-,TRBJ1-5,CASRPTEHQPQHF,TGTGCCAGCAGGCCGACAGAGCATCAGCCCCAGCATTTT
-,TRBV6-5,-,TRBJ2-2,CASRLSAGTGELFF,TGTGCCAGCAGATTGTCAGCGGGCACCGGGGAGCTGTTTTTT
-,TRBV7-2,-,TRBJ1-3,CASSPFSGNTIYF,TGTGCCAGCAGCCCTTTCAGTGGAAACACCATATATTTT
-,TRBV5-1,-,TRBJ2-2,CASSLAPRDRNTGELFF,TGCGCCAGCAGCTTGGCCCCGCGGGACCGGAACACCGGGGAGCTGTTTTTT
TRBD2,TRBV19,once,TRBJ2-1,CASSQASGVFYNEQFF,TGTGCCAGTAGTCAGGCTAGCGGGGTATTCTACAATGAGCAGTTCTTC
-,TRBV6-5,-,TRBJ2-3,CASSYSGVNTDTQYF,TGTGCCAGCAGTTATTCAGGGGTAAACACAGATACGCAGTATTTT
-,TRBV2,once,TRBJ1-5,CASGFGGNQPQHF,TGTGCCAGCGGGTTCGGAGGGAATCAGCCCCAGCATTTT
-,TRBV7-2,-,TRBJ2-5,CASSLSTGETQYF,TGTGCCAGCAGCTTATCGACTGGGGAGACCCAGTACTTC
TRBD1,TRBV2,-,TRBJ1-4,CASSGLTGWAEKLFF,TGTGCCAGCAGTGGGTTGACAGGGTGGGCTGAAAAACTGTTTTTT
-,TRBV4-1,-,TRBJ2-7,CASSQGAAGTNSYEQYF,TGCGCCAGCAGCCAAGGGGCGGCGGGGACCAACTCCTACGAGCAGTACTTC
-,TRBV6-5,-,TRBJ2-5,CASSRQPGGRTQYF,TGTGCCAGCAGTCGACAGCCGGGTGGGAGGACCCAGTACTTC
-,TRBV28,once,TRBJ2-3,CASSLNYGTDDLTDTQYF,TGTGCCAGCAGTTTAAATTATGGGACCGACGACTTGACAGATACGCAGTATTTT
TRBD2,TRBV5-1,-,TRBJ2-7,CASSLEAGSYEQYF,TGCGCCAGCAGCTTGGAAGCGGGGTCCTACGAGCAGTACTTC
TRBD2,TRBV30,-,TRBJ2-1,CAFVGGSYNEQFF,TGTGCCTTCGTGGGGGGGTCCTACAATGAGCAGTTCTTC
TRBD2,TRBV19,-,TRBJ2-4,CASSIGAGVRNIQYF,TGTGCCAGTAGTATCGGGGCGGGGGTTCGGAACATTCAGTACTTC
TRBD1,TRBV28,few,TRBJ2-7,CASSSGTGGIYEQYF,TGTGCCAGCAGTTCGGGGACAGGGGGCATATACGAGCAGTACTTC
-,TRBV6-2/TRBV6-3,-,TRBJ1-1,CASSWFRGGTEAFF,TGTGCCAGCAGTTGGTTCAGAGGAGGAACTGAAGCTTTCTTT
TRBD2,TRBV3-1/TRBV3-2,-,TRBJ2-2,CASSHTRTSEGTGELFF,TGTGCCAGCAGCCACACAAGGACTAGCGAAGGCACCGGGGAGCTGTTTTTT
-,TRBV28,-,TRBJ2-3,CASRRQTDTQYF,TGTGCCAGCAGGCGACAAACAGATACGCAGTATTTT
TRBD2,TRBV6-1,-,TRBJ2-1,CASSSGTSGYNEQFF,TGTGCCAGCAGTTCCGGGACTAGCGGCTACAATGAGCAGTTCTTC
-,TRBV5-4,-,TRBJ2-6,CASSLARFSGANVLTF,TGTGCCAGCAGCTTGGCTCGATTCTCTGGGGCCAACGTCCTGACTTTC
TRBD2,TRBV7-9,-,TRBJ2-1,CASSFVLAGVNEQFF,TGTGCCAGCAGCTTCGTACTAGCGGGAGTTAATGAGCAGTTCTTC
TRBD2,TRBV6-1,-,TRBJ2-1,CASSDRSSGKIEQFF,TGTGCCAGCAGTGATCGCTCTAGCGGGAAGATTGAGCAGTTCTTC
-,TRBV28,-,TRBJ1-2,CASIPRTPTAANYGYTF,TGTGCCAGCATTCCCAGGACCCCGACCGCTGCTAACTATGGCTACACCTTC
-,TRBV28,-,TRBJ1-6,CASRVRGGSPLHF,TGTGCCAGCAGGGTCAGGGGTGGTTCACCCCTCCACTTT